This T cell receptor beta chain is from a study of cytomegalovirus exposure and HLA in healthy donors (dated by TCRdb to the late 2010s). At the level of the whole study: In an earlier analysis of roughly 500 of the donors, 276 Gb of sequence data and 117 million unique TCR beta sequences from about 190 million T cells were reported. An early release covering around 630 HLA-typed donors comprised roughly 300 gigabases of sequencing data and 85 million or so unique TCR sequences. Among the approximately 420 genotyped donors, around 81% belonged to the genetic ancestry cluster associated with self-reported Caucasian donors. The study aimed to test whether cataloging public T cell receptors could reveal signatures of past pathogen exposure. The study profiled the T cell repertoires of more than 500 subjects by immunosequencing and related them to cytomegalovirus serostatus. In addition to the first cohort of 666 subjects, a separate validation cohort of approximately 120 different subjects was used. To predict cytomegalovirus infection status, the study combined high-throughput TCR immunosequencing, statistical association of individual TCRs with disease status, and machine learning. In a later analysis, previously published TCR beta repertoires from several hundred donors were re-analyzed and high-resolution HLA genotyping was added so that TCR occurrence patterns could be studied. Rather than drawing on any new phenotypic data, the later analysis identified candidate immune exposures from TCR beta sequences and the way those sequences occurred across donors. In an earlier analysis of roughly 600 of the donors, high-throughput TCR beta sequencing was used to judge whether each TCR beta V gene segment behaved as functional or pseudogenic. Donor age, sex, ethnicity and CMV serostatus were compiled alongside the repertoire data. A later genetic analysis used genome-wide SNP genotypes for about 60% of the roughly 700 donors, treating that subset as a discovery cohort. All discovery cohort repertoires had been generated on a single sequencing platform. HLA typing included class I and class II loci at four-digit resolution. Typing coverage varied by locus: roughly 620-640 donors for A, B, C, DRB1 and DQB1; approximately 500 for DQA1; about 600 for DPA1; more than 450 for DPB1. A few DR-DQ haplotypes were treated as single units for association and clustering because of strong linkage in the cohort. On average, roughly 250,000 unique TCR beta nucleotide sequences were sequenced per donor among 398 genotyped donors of the cohort, with roughly 18% of those sequences being non-productive.

Taken from cysteine to phenylalanine, the CDR3 has 13 residues. Only the CDR3 part of the read is kept: 39 bases, read in frame from the first base. Cut back by 6 bases and 4 bases, the V and J ends lie 9 bases apart. Looking up the germline V gene (reference sequence) yields CDR1 SEHNR and CDR2 FQNEAQ. Beyond this particular receptor, the publication reports: Broadly in line with IMGT annotations, most TCR beta V segments showed up in productive rearrangements about 87% or about 30% of the time in an earlier analysis of roughly 590 of the donors. A later analysis associated about 18,000 TCR beta sequences with specific HLA alleles at a false discovery rate of 0.05. Assigning TCR associations to individual alleles was difficult when HLA alleles, especially DR and DQ, strongly co-occurred. In this cohort, only TCR beta chains were sequenced, and detectable features were limited by the absence of alpha or paired-chain data. In a later analysis, most CMV-associated TCR beta chains were found to appear HLA-restricted, with HLA associations seemingly driven largely by CMV exposure. The only immune exposure information available for the cohort was CMV serostatus. A further reported finding was that TCR beta sequences accurately predicted the HLA-A and HLA-B alleles for most subjects in the first cohort. Some IMGT-functional V segments, including TRBV6-2 and TRBV6-3, could not be distinguished by the 87-base-pair reads and were therefore excluded. In vitro tests confirmed that three of the cytomegalovirus-associated TCR beta chains recognize cytomegalovirus antigens. Compared with equally common non-associated chains, HLA-associated TCR beta chains in a later analysis were more clonally expanded and had lower generation probabilities. According to a later analysis, TCR association rates differed among HLA loci, with DRB1 alleles showing the most associated TCRs and HLA-C alleles showing the fewest. Presence/absence analyses assumed roughly uniform sequencing depth across donors, an assumption that may not hold. Because some donors lacked HLA typing at each locus, the association tests relied only on the typed subset. The classifier was reported to diagnose cytomegalovirus status with high specificity and sensitivity in both the original and validation cohorts. In a later genetic analysis, a missense DCLRE1C variant was associated with V-gene and J-gene trimming of TCR beta chains, and the association was replicated in an independent cohort. Compared with the roughly 710-donor mean, donors in an Asian-associated ancestry cluster had fewer N-insertions in productive TCRs, according to a later genetic analysis. The study gave a list of about 160 TCR beta chains associated with cytomegalovirus. While some public TCRs were present in many individuals, most TCR sequences turned up only very rarely across donors. Correlated functional status among segregating V segments might reflect linkage disequilibrium, but an unknown experimental factor could not be ruled out. Because counts were too low, about 15 rarely observed V segments, including chromosome 9 orphons, were left out of the earlier analysis of 500 to 650 of the donors. The sequencing pipeline was judged likely to have produced a cluster of highly shared sequence variants as a technical artifact. The authors suggested that the approach could potentially be generalized to other disease states and immunological phenotypes. According to a later analysis, parvovirus B19, influenza, CMV and Epstein-Barr virus appeared linked to several top co-occurrence clusters.

The method behind the library was the immunoSEQ multiplex PCR assay. For the multiplex PCR, a mixture combining 60 forward primers for TCR Vbeta segments and 13 reverse primers for TCR Jbeta segments was used. A multiplex PCR assay on genomic DNA amplified the CDR3 region of rearranged TCR beta genes. The amplified TCR beta libraries were sequenced on the Illumina HiSeq System as 87-base-pair reads. On the authors' methods: A later analysis counted about 76 million unique TCR beta chains across the roughly 700 repertoires, and approximately 11 million of these chains were shared by at least two donors. A nearest-neighbor algorithm error-corrected the raw reads and collapsed the reads into unique sequences, merging closely related sequences to remove PCR and sequencing errors. V, D and J gene segments were assigned by aligning CDR3 sequences to IMGT reference sequences. Each retained sequence needed at least a six-nucleotide match to both a V gene segment and a J gene segment. Rearrangements were called productive when the CDR3 lacked stop codons and stayed in frame with V and J; all others were non-productive. CDR3 was defined by IMGT convention, running from the second conserved V-encoded cysteine to the conserved J-encoded phenylalanine. In an earlier analysis of 550 to 650 of the donors, sequences lacking an unambiguous match to a single V gene segment were excluded. In an earlier analysis of 587 of the donors, V segments were called functional above 56.7% productive rearrangements and were called segregating when the between-donor standard deviation exceeded 5%. A statistical classification framework was developed to diagnose cytomegalovirus status using the catalog of TCR beta chain sequences. In a later analysis, TCR nucleotide sequences were compared against IMGT/GENE-DB human TR gene sequences so that V and J genes could be assigned. Using the TCRdist pipeline, a later analysis assigned CDR3 sequences along with most-parsimonious VDJ recombination scenarios. In a later analysis, each TCR beta chain was defined by its CDR3 amino acid sequence together with its V-gene family, and reads lacking a unique V-gene family were excluded. As a way to deal with suspected cross-contamination and a sequencing artifact, a later analysis dropped roughly 600 nucleotide sequences that were highly shared and had low generation probability. In a later analysis, a clonal expansion index was calculated for each public chain from normalized within-repertoire ranks of inferred template counts. A later analysis computed generation probabilities with a VDJ recombination model fitted to out-of-frame rearrangements, and checked the results against IGoR. Hypergeometric tests were used in a later analysis to score TCR-TCR, TCR-HLA and TCR-CMV co-occurrence, with a repertoire-size bias correction applied to the TCR pairs. False discovery rates were estimated in a later analysis by permuting HLA or CMV assignments 20 times. In a later analysis, co-occurring TCRs were grouped using DBSCAN, with TCRdist sequence similarity added in when clustering inside HLA-allele-positive subsets. Co-occurrence clustering excluded repertoires with fewer than 30,000 or more than 120,000 public chains, plus five with anomalous nucleotide sharing. Drawn from immuneACCESS, this table holds only the in-frame rearrangements with V and J called that TCRdb kept. Clones are partly lost; checked studies trace under half to an unresolved V gene and leave the rest unexplained. That table supplies the V and J calls and clone size; D and trimming were determined from the DNA. The sample has around 170,000 clones on record, roughly 79% of them singletons. Of the sample, approximately 1.5% is held by the ten largest clones.

In total, roughly 670 healthy bone marrow donors made up the cohort. At the time of sampling, every cohort member was nominally healthy, though immune exposures that went unrecorded were likely present. The donor tested CMV seronegative, placing the donor among the roughly 400 seronegative members of the cohort. Every donor gave a peripheral blood sample, and the peripheral blood mononuclear cells from that sample were used for TCR beta sequencing. Genomic DNA was extracted from the blood cell samples with the Qiagen DNeasy Blood Extraction Kit. A remark on this clone: The specificity of this receptor is unknown. Per-nucleotide qualities are absent, and no much larger clonotype sits a single base away.

The rearrangement combines TRBV7-9 with TRBJ2-2; the D gene is not confidently resolved. The clonotype comes from a man between 35 and 55 years old in good health and CMV-seronegative. The material sequenced was PBMCs. The CDR3 amino acid sequence is: CASSSVGTGELFF. The DNA sequence is as follows: TGTGCCAGCAGTTCGGTTGGCACCGGGGAGCTGTTTTTT. Reference TRBV7-9 and TRBJ2-2 genes cover what lies past the CDR3, so the full variable domain is DTGVSQNPRHKITKRGQNVTFRCDPISEHNRLYWYRQTLGQGPEFLTYFQNEAQLEKSRLLSDRFSAERPKGSFSTLEIQRTEQGDSAMYLCASSSVGTGELFFGEGSRLTVL.